This TCR beta chain was documented in a study of CD8+CD57+ T cells in acquired aplastic anemia. Whoever was chosen for sequencing had shown CD8+CD57+ cell expansion by flow cytometry. The germline CDR1 and CDR2 sequences are SGHTA and FQGNSA. Unmatched junction bases numbered 9, after V lost 0 bases and J lost 7 bases. The CDR3 is 16 residues long. Researchers used genomic DNA as the template to profile TCR beta VDJ and CDR3. In TCRdb, the reads were re-called with MiXCR into one record per CDR3 protein. The table has around 130,000 distinct CDR3 sequences, approximately 50% seen once. The origin of this receptor is a human donor with aplastic anemia. The source material was sorted CD4+, CD8+, or CD8+CD57+ T cells (not recorded which) from PBMCs. This chain joins TRBV7-2 and TRBJ2-7; 10 bases map to TRBD2. CDR3 nucleotides: TGTGCCAGCAGCTTAGCGGGGAGCGGGGGGGCATTGGAGCAGTACTTC. It is translated as CASSLAGSGGALEQYF.